This TCR beta chain emerged from a study of CD8 T cells in ankylosing spondylitis. Study-level points and caveats: What appeared characteristic of ankylosing spondylitis blood was a TCR beta motif of fewer than ten highly homologous variants. Relatively rare in peripheral blood, disease-linked clones were also CD8+.

Germline lookup yields CDR1 GTSNPN and CDR2 SVGIG (reference sequence). V was clipped by 0 bases and J by 4 bases, with 7 bases between them. The length of the CDR3 is 13 residues. The table lists this clonotype with many counts. Its antigen is currently unknown. Via MiXCR, TCRdb re-called the 5' RACE reads, giving one row per CDR3 protein. Among fewer than 250,000 distinct CDR3 sequences listed, over 9.5% were seen once. The sample comprised blood, either unsorted or a sorted T cell fraction (not recorded which). The genes are TRBV30 and TRBJ1-5, with a possible D match to TRBD1 (5 bases). The sequence derives from a male donor with ankylosing spondylitis or in good health (not recorded which). The CDR3 region has the DNA TGTGCCTGGAGTGTTCGGGGGAATCAGCCCCAGCATTTT. Protein sequence: CAWSVRGNQPQHF. The whole variable domain, filled in from reference TRBV30 and TRBJ1-5, reads SQTIHQWPATLVQPVGSPLSLECTVEGTSNPNLYWYRQAAGRGLQLLFYSVGIGQISSEVPQNLSASRPQDRQFILSSKKLLLSDSGFYLCAWSVRGNQPQHFGDGTRLSIL.